This T cell receptor beta chain was captured by sequencing in a study of T cell changes during pregnancy in multiple sclerosis. The method was immunoSEQ multiplex PCR; TCRdb's version includes in-frame clones alone and lacks a portion of them. The sample records tens of thousands of clones, approximately 91% being singletons. Per the germline V gene, CDR1 is SNHLY and CDR2 is FYNNEI. Trimming pared 7 bases from V and 14 bases from J, leaving 20 bases between. The CDR3 runs 12 residues. A single count supports this clone. This receptor was identified in a female donor with multiple sclerosis, enrolled in a pregnancy study. The chain uses TRBV2 and TRBJ1-1; D is perhaps TRBD1 (5 bases). The sample here was peripheral blood, taken in the first trimester of pregnancy. CDR3: CASTRAGILCFF. Written as DNA, the CDR3 is TGTGCCAGCACTCGGGCAGGGATATTGTGCTTCTTT.